This T cell receptor beta chain was identified during a study of OX40 agonist ivuxolimab in advanced cancers. To note about this clone: The antigen is not known.

TCRdb's copy holds only in-frame clones and misses some; the assay was immunoSEQ multiplex PCR. The sample yields about 79,000 clones, approximately 85% seen once. Notes on the study in general: Dose levels from 0.1 to 3.0 mg/kg saw CD4+ and CD8+ blood T cells expand clonally by week 6. Nonresponders, in some cases, also had low normalized T-cell clonal expansion.

The sequences come from CD4+ or CD8+ T cells sorted from blood, collected in a trial of the OX40 agonist ivuxolimab. The sequence was collected from an adult with an advanced solid tumor such as melanoma, head and neck, liver or kidney cancer.

As DNA, the CDR3 is TGTGCCAGCAGCCCGGTGGGGGGATCCCACAATGAGCAGTTCTTC. This encodes CASSPVGGSHNEQFF. The V gene is TRBV7-3, the J gene TRBJ2-1; D possibly corresponds to TRBD2 (6 bases). This CDR3 contains 15 residues. The V gene lost 5 bases and the J gene lost 5 bases, with 16 bases spanning the gap. Germline V gene lookup returns CDR1 SGHTA and CDR2 FQGTGA.